This T cell receptor (beta chain) was profiled in a study of blood T cell repertoires in COVID-19 (dated by TCRdb to 2019 to 2021). With respect to the entire study: Samples covering the acute and convalescent phases of COVID-19 were provided by collaborators in the United States, Italy and Spain. HLA class I and class II types, where available, came from metadata supplied by the sample provider rather than from assay-based typing. The repertoires were released in a freely available public database meant as a resource for research on the immune response to SARS-CoV-2. Deeply sampled blood TCRbeta repertoires from subjects exposed to, actively infected with, or recovered from COVID-19 were included in the dataset. The samples were drawn from two sources: the first 160 participants of the ongoing ImmuneRACE study, and 1,200 or so subjects contributed by 6 global collaborators. Sample metadata almost always included a de-identified subject ID, COVID-19 status, age in years and sex. The material from the prospective study consisted of cDNA or gDNA derived from T cells, B-cell-depleted T cells, or PBMCs.

TCRbeta CDR3 regions were amplified from genomic DNA by means of the immunoSEQ Assay, a bias-controlled multiplex PCR. Turning to the authors' computational methods: Within the assay, amplification of reference gene primers was used to estimate how many nucleated cells each sample contained. To quantify the absolute abundance of each unique TCRbeta CDR3 rearrangement, sequence reads were collapsed and filtered. For each sample, productive Simpson clonality was calculated as the square root of Simpson's diversity index over productive rearrangements. This immuneACCESS table, as held by TCRdb, lists in-frame sequences with V and J called but not all clones. Of the missing ones, under half trace to an unresolved V gene in checked studies; the others have no known cause. V, J and clone size are taken as reported in that table, and D and trimming were inferred from the DNA itself. This sample is represented by roughly 120,000 clones; approximately 80% of them were singletons. Around an eighth of the sample rests with the top ten.

Each collaborating institution followed its own protocols to collect whole blood in K2EDTA tubes. For TCRbeta analysis, collaborator samples were shipped as frozen whole blood, as isolated PBMCs, or as DNA extracted from either sample type. Results the study describes overall, beyond this receptor: The amount of clinical and demographic metadata varied by source and participant and was provided uncurated.

Measured from the cysteine to the phenylalanine, the CDR3 is 15 residues long. Just CDR3 DNA is preserved here, 45 bases in frame from base 1. Compared with germline, V lacks 2 bases and J lacks 2 bases; bases without a gene match: 3. The germline V gene specifies SGHTA as CDR1 and FQGNSA as CDR2. Comment on this clone: This clone's antigen is unknown. Base qualities are not recorded, but no much larger clone differs from it by a single base.

Recombination linked TRBV7-2 to TRBJ2-7, with 10 junctional bases fitting TRBD1. Sequencing used peripheral blood. The TCR sequence derives from a human donor in a cohort sampled during active COVID-19. The DNA sequence is given as TGTGCCAGCAGCTTAACGACAGGGGGCCCCTACGAGCAGTACTTC. This translates into CASSLTTGGPYEQYF.